The T cell receptor (beta chain) under discussion was sequenced for a study of T-cell reconstitution after alpha-beta-depleted transplantation in children. Regarding the study as a whole: At day 60, the high TCRbeta diversity found in some patients originated from recipient T cells and thymic progenitors that had survived. Newly made T cells mostly supplied T-cell counts and diversity one year after transplant. Expanded graft clones, several hundred of them, were reportedly the source of alpha-beta T cells about two months after transplant.

For TCRbeta, the library was prepared with unique molecular identifiers. TCRdb reanalysed the PCR reads using MiXCR and keeps one entry per CDR3 protein. The sample lists about 160,000 distinct CDR3 sequences; roughly 10% were seen once. Per the germline V gene, CDR1 is SQVTM and CDR2 is ANQGSEA. The V and J ends lost 7 bases and 4 bases respectively, with 10 bases between them. This CDR3 is built from 11 residues. Of note for this clonotype: Antigen unknown. A much larger clone sits a single nucleotide away, making a read error possible.

Specimen: PBMCs, collected before TCRalphabeta/CD19-depleted stem cell transplant. The receptor was isolated from a boy between 2 and 15 years old with acute myeloid leukemia, due to receive a stem cell transplant. The chain recombines TRBV29-1 with TRBJ2-5; the D gene is possibly TRBD2 (5 bases). The CDR3 DNA is TGCAGCGCCGTCGGGGTAGAGACCCAGTACTTC. Protein sequence: CSAVGVETQYF.